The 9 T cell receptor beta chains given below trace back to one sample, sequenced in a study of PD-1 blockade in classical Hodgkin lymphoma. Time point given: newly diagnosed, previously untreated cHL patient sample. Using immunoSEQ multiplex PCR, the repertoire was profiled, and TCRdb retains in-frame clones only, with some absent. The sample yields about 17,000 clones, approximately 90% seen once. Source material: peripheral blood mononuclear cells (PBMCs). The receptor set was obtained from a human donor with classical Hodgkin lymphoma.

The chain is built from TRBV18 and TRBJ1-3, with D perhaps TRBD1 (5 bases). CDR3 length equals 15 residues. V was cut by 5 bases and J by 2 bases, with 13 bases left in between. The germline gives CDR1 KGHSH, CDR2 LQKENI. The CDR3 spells CASSEGLIPGNTIYF. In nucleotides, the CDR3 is TGTGCCAGCTCAGAGGGACTAATACCTGGAAACACCATATATTTT. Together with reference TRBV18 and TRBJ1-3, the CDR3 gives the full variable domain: NAGVMQNPRHLVRRRGQEARLRCSPMKGHSHVYWYRQLPEEGLKFMVYLQKENIIDESGMPKERFSAEFPKEGPSILRIQQVVRGDSAAYFCASSEGLIPGNTIYFGEGSWLTVV.

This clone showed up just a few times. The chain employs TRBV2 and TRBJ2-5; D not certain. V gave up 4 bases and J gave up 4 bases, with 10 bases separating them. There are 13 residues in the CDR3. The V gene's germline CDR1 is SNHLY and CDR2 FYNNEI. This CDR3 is CASSGTIGETQYF. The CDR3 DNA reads TGTGCCAGCAGTGGGACCATTGGAGAGACCCAGTACTTC.

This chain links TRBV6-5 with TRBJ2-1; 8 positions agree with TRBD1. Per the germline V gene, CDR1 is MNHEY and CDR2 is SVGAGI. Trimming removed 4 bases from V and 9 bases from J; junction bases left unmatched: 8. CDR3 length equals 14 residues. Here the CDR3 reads CASSSDRVRSEQFF. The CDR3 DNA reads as TGTGCCAGCAGTTCGGACAGGGTTAGAAGTGAGCAGTTCTTC.

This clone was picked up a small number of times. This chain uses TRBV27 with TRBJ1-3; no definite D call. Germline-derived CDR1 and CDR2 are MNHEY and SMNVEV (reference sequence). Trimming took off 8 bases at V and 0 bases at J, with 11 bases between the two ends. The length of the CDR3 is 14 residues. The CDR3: CASRGSGSGNTIYF. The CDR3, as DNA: TGTGCCAGCCGAGGCAGCGGCTCTGGAAACACCATATATTTT.

For the CDR3, the DNA is TGTGCCAGCTCAGCTCTCGACAACCTCAATGAGCAGTTCTTC. Translating gives CASSALDNLNEQFF. The V call is TRBV18, the J call TRBJ2-1; no definite D call. CDR1 is KGHSH, CDR2 LQKENI, per germline. The CDR3 contains 14 residues. V was pared by 5 bases and J by 6 bases, with 14 bases between.

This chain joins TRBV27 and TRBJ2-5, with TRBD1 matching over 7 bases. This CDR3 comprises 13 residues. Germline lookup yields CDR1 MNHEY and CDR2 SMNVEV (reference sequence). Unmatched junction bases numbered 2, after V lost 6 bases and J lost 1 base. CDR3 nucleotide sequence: TGTGCCAGCAGAACAGGGGTCCAAGAGACCCAGTACTTC. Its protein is CASRTGVQETQYF.

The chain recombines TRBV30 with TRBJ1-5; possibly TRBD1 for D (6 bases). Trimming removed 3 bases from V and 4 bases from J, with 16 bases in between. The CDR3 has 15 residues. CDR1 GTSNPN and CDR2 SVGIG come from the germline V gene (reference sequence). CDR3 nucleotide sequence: TGTGCCTGGAGCCGCACAGGGATCATAAATCAGCCCCAGCATTTT. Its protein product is CAWSRTGIINQPQHF.

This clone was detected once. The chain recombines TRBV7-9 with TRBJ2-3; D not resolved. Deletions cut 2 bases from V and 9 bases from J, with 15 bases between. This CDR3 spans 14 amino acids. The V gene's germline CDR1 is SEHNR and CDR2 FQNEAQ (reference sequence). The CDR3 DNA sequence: TGTGCCAGCAGCTTACCTCTTGTCCCTGGGACGCAGTATTTT. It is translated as CASSLPLVPGTQYF.

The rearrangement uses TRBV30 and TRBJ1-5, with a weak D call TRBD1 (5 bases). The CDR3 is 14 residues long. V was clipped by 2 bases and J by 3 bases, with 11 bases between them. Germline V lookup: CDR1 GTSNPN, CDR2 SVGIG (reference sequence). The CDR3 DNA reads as TGTGCCTGGAGTCCTGGACATGTCAATCAGCCCCAGCATTTT. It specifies CAWSPGHVNQPQHF. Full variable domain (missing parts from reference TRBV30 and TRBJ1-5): SQTIHQWPATLVQPVGSPLSLECTVEGTSNPNLYWYRQAAGRGLQLLFYSVGIGQISSEVPQNLSASRPQDRQFILSSKKLLLSDSGFYLCAWSPGHVNQPQHFGDGTRLSIL.